This TCR beta chain stems from a study of blood T cell repertoires in COVID-19. Study overall: PBMCs, B-cell-depleted T cells, or T cells were the source of the cDNA or gDNA that made up the material.

Germline-derived CDR1 and CDR2 are MDHEN and SYDVKM. Trimming took 5 bases from V and 4 from J, leaving 9 bases between them. This CDR3 is built from 12 residues. Symptom resolution, clearance, or two negative PCRs marked the recovered donors of Cohort 3. Here immunoSEQ multiplex PCR was the method, and the copy in TCRdb shows in-frame clones only, minus some. The sample consists of approximately 170,000 clones, 80% to 85% of them appearing once. The V gene is TRBV28, the J gene TRBJ2-7; possible D gene TRBD2, 5 bases. The clonotype originates from a woman between 45 and 65 years old who had recovered from COVID-19. The sequencing sample was made of PBMCs or T cells enriched from blood (not recorded which). CDR3 DNA sequence: TGTGCCAGCAGTCTACTAGGATACGAGCAGTACTTC. Its translation is CASSLLGYEQYF.